One and the same sample provided the 22 T cell receptor beta chains below, sequenced in a study of blood T cells in healthy people across ages. A J-beta primer mix and a sample-barcoded 5' primer were used in a second PCR of about 6 to 12 cycles. In TCRdb, the 5' RACE reads were re-called with MiXCR into one record per CDR3 protein. The sample has roughly 900,000 distinct CDR3 sequences, roughly 52% seen once. Sample: blood. Receptors were obtained from a man aged 25 to 45 in good health.

The chain joins TRBV6-2 or TRBV6-3 to TRBJ1-1; D remains unclear. V dropped 6 bases and J dropped 6 bases, with 11 bases sitting between them. The germline V gene encodes CDR1 MNHEY and CDR2 SVGEGT. This CDR3 region has 12 residues. The CDR3 sequence: CASRQPLAEAFF. DNA for the CDR3: TGTGCCAGCAGACAACCTTTAGCTGAAGCTTTCTTT.

This clonotype was recorded at least ten times. V usage is TRBV20-1 and J usage is TRBJ2-1; TRBD2 matches 8 bases. This CDR3 is built from 15 residues. The trim removed 1 base at V and 2 bases at J, leaving 4 bases unmatched. CDR1 is DFQATT and CDR2 is SNEGSKA in the germline V gene (reference sequence). CDR3 nucleotides: TGCAGTGCTAGAGTAGCGGGACCTACCTACAATGAGCAGTTCTTC. Translation: CSARVAGPTYNEQFF.

The chain uses TRBV11-2 and TRBJ2-4; the D gene could be TRBD1 or TRBD2 (5 bases each). The CDR3 spans 16 residues. With 4 bases removed from V and 0 bases from J, the gap between germline ends came to 13 bases. Germline lookup yields CDR1 SGHAT and CDR2 FQNNGV. The CDR3 reads CASSSTGTAAKNIQYF. As DNA, the CDR3 is TGTGCCAGCAGCTCCACCGGGACGGCAGCCAAAAACATTCAGTACTTC.

The chain couples TRBV27 to TRBJ2-4; 12 positions agree with TRBD1. Judging by the DNA end, TRBJ2-7 fits better; the J call may be wrong. CDR3 size: 14 residues. Germline lookup yields CDR1 MNHEY and CDR2 SMNVEV (reference sequence). CDR3 residues: CASRPGQGAGEQYF. The CDR3, as DNA: TGTGCCAGCAGGCCGGGACAGGGGGCTGGCGAGCAGTACTTC.

This clonotype was recorded a few times. This chain links TRBV2 with TRBJ1-2; TRBD1 might be the D (5 bases). The CDR3 is made up of 14 amino acids. Trimming removed 5 bases from V and 1 base from J, with 11 bases in between. From germline, CDR1 is SNHLY and CDR2 FYNNEI. In DNA, the CDR3 is TGTGCCAGCAGTTCCGGGACCATTAACTATGGCTACACCTTC. It translates to CASSSGTINYGYTF.

This chain uses TRBV6-1 with TRBJ1-2; a weak D match, TRBD1 (5 bases). This CDR3 is 15 amino acids long. V gave up 3 bases and J gave up 3 bases, with 14 bases separating them. Germline values: CDR1 MNHNS, CDR2 SASEGT. In DNA form, the CDR3 reads TGTGCCAGCAGTGAGGGGGTTGCCCTCTACTATGGCTACACCTTC. Translated, it gives CASSEGVALYYGYTF.

Ten or more counts support this clonotype. The chain combines TRBV16 with TRBJ1-5; D possibly corresponds to TRBD1 (5 bases). V shed 3 bases and J shed 2 bases, with 8 bases lying between them. This CDR3 is built from 14 residues. From germline, CDR1 is KGHSY and CDR2 FQNENV. In nucleotides, the CDR3 is TGTGCCAGCAGCCAGGGACGGGGCAATCAGCCCCAGCATTTT. It yields the protein CASSQGRGNQPQHF.

CDR3 amino acids: CASSWTTQYF. The CDR3 nucleotides are TGTGCCAGCAGCTGGACTACGCAGTATTTT. The chain couples TRBV12-1 to TRBJ2-3. TRBV12-1 is given as a pseudogene. The CDR3 is made up of 10 amino acids.

The V call is TRBV5-4, the J call TRBJ1-1, with TRBD1 identical over 8 bases. CDR1 is SGHNT, CDR2 YYREEE, per germline (reference sequence). The CDR3 runs to 15 residues. V dropped 4 bases and J dropped 1; count of bases not matched to a gene: 6. This CDR3 is CASSPKGTGNTEAFF. The CDR3 DNA sequence: TGTGCCAGCAGCCCGAAGGGGACAGGGAACACTGAAGCTTTCTTT.

The rearrangement uses TRBV3-1 and TRBJ2-5; the match to TRBD2 covers 7 bases. The CDR3 has 15 amino acids. From germline, CDR1 is LGHDT and CDR2 YNNKEL (reference sequence). Trimming at V came to 2 bases and at J to 3 bases, leaving 6 bases not matched to a gene. The CDR3: CASSQNQRGEETQYF. The DNA of the CDR3 is TGTGCCAGCAGCCAAAATCAGCGGGGAGAAGAGACCCAGTACTTC.

This sequence joins TRBV7-2 and TRBJ2-5; D is ambiguous. Germline V gives CDR1 SGHTA, CDR2 FQGNSA. The CDR3 length is 13 residues. The ends were cut back, 1 base at V and 5 bases at J, with 8 bases in the middle. CDR3 in amino acids: CASSLGNPETQYF. CDR3 sequence (DNA): TGTGCCAGCAGCTTAGGGAACCCTGAGACCCAGTACTTC. Full variable domain (missing parts from reference TRBV7-2 and TRBJ2-5): GAGVSQSPSNKVTEKGKDVELRCDPISGHTALYWYRQSLGQGLEFLIYFQGNSAPDKSGLPSDRFSAERTGGSVSTLTIQRTQQEDSAVYLCASSLGNPETQYFGPGTRLLVL.

The count of this clonotype is one. A clone one base away is much larger, so this may be a read error. The chain has TRBV6-2 or TRBV6-3 and TRBJ1-2; D is unclear. The CDR3 runs to 13 residues. Looked up from germline, CDR1 is MNHEY and CDR2 is SVGEGT. The CDR3 DNA reads as TGTGCCAGCAGAGAAGACAACAGCTATGGCTGCACCTTC. This gives the protein CASREDNSYGCTF.

The chain is built from TRBV20-1 and TRBJ1-6; perhaps TRBD1 as D (5 bases). Germline assignment: CDR1 DFQATT and CDR2 SNEGSKA (reference sequence). V lost 3 bases and J lost 9, with 18 bases in between. The CDR3 totals 15 residues. The CDR3 DNA sequence: TGCAGTGCTAGGGGGACCGGATTGTCTGGTTCACCCCTCCACTTT. Translating gives CSARGTGLSGSPLHF.

V usage is TRBV11-2 and J usage is TRBJ2-7; 9 bases agree with TRBD1. CDR3 length: 14 amino acids. With 0 bases clipped from V and 6 bases from J, the junction kept 3 bases outside the gene matches. The germline CDR1 and CDR2 sequences are SGHAT and FQNNGV. The DNA of the CDR3 is TGTGCCAGCAGCTTAGAACAGGGGGCATTCGAGCAGTACTTC. This translates into CASSLEQGAFEQYF.

This clonotype was counted only a few times. The V gene is TRBV20-1, the J gene TRBJ2-7, with D possibly TRBD2 on 6 matching bases. This CDR3 contains 15 residues. The germline CDR1 and CDR2 sequences are DFQATT and SNEGSKA (reference sequence). V was trimmed by 0 bases and J by 2 bases, leaving 14 bases between them. The DNA for the CDR3 is TGCAGTGCTAGAGATCGGGCGGGGAGGCCCTACGAGCAGTACTTC. Translation: CSARDRAGRPYEQYF.

V gene TRBV4-2 combines with J gene TRBJ2-2; D is ambiguous. The ends were cut back, 1 base at V and 8 bases at J, with 17 bases in the middle. Germline loops: CDR1 LGHNA, CDR2 YNFKEQ. The CDR3 contains 16 residues. The DNA of the CDR3 is TGTGCCAGCAGCCAAGTGCTGGAACCCCAGCAAGGGGAGCTGTTTTTT. As protein: CASSQVLEPQQGELFF.

The chain carries TRBV11-2 and TRBJ1-6; possibly TRBD1 for D (6 bases). V lost 6 bases, J lost 9 bases, and 21 bases lay in between. CDR1 and CDR2 from the germline V gene are SGHAT and FQNNGV. This CDR3 is built from 16 residues. The CDR3 sequence: CASSFSQGLGASPLHF. The CDR3 DNA is TGTGCCAGCAGTTTCTCACAGGGACTGGGCGCTTCACCCCTCCACTTT.

The gene calls are TRBV27 and TRBJ2-1; 7 bases map to TRBD2. Germline CDR1 reads MNHEY; CDR2 reads SMNVEV (reference sequence). The CDR3 runs to 13 residues. V dropped 10 bases and J dropped 12; count of bases not matched to a gene: 15. CDR3: CAMTTLAAVRQFF. The CDR3 nucleotides read TGTGCCATGACGACTCTAGCGGCGGTACGGCAGTTCTTC.

This chain's CDR3 is CASSGFGLAGSDEQYF. DNA of the CDR3: TGTGCCAGCAGTGGGTTCGGACTAGCGGGGTCTGACGAGCAGTACTTC. The V and J genes are TRBV2 and TRBJ2-7; TRBD2 aligns across 12 bases. The V gene's germline CDR1 is SNHLY and CDR2 FYNNEI. Trimming took 4 bases from V and 5 from J; bases not matched to a gene: 9. CDR3 length: 16 amino acids.

This clonotype has more than one count but fewer than ten. The genes are TRBV2 and TRBJ2-4, with TRBD1 as a possible D gene (6 bases). Trimming left V 8 bases short and J 0 bases short, with 14 bases between. The CDR3 totals 15 residues. The germline gives CDR1 SNHLY, CDR2 FYNNEI. CDR3 protein: CASHRAGVAKNIQYF. The CDR3 region has the DNA TGTGCCAGCCACAGGGCCGGGGTAGCCAAAAACATTCAGTACTTC.

This clonotype was seen many times. The chain couples TRBV6-6 to TRBJ2-5; 12 bases align to TRBD1. Germline CDR1 reads MNHNY; CDR2 reads SVGAGI (reference sequence). This CDR3 is built from 18 residues. J lost 1 base, V lost 4 bases, and 10 bases had no gene match. The CDR3 bases are TGTGCCAGCAGTTCACTAATGGGACAGGGGGCCTTCCAAGAGACCCAGTACTTC. This sequence encodes CASSSLMGQGAFQETQYF.

The chain recombines TRBV5-6 with TRBJ2-1; 9 nucleotides agree with TRBD1. This CDR3 comprises 15 residues. Germline CDR1 and CDR2: SGHDT and YYEEEE. V lost 3 bases, J lost 8 bases, and 9 bases stayed unmatched. Here the CDR3 DNA reads TGTGCCAGCAGCTGGACCGGGACAGGGCGAGATGAGCAGTTCTTC. This encodes CASSWTGTGRDEQFF.